What follows are 28 T cell receptor beta chains derived from one specimen sequenced in a study of blood T cell repertoires in COVID-19. Profiling relied on immunoSEQ multiplex PCR, and the TCRdb table lists in-frame clones only, not all of them. This sample carries 400,000 or so clones, 70% to 90% of them seen once, and the ten largest clones take about 3%. What was sequenced was peripheral blood. The receptors derive from a human donor in a cohort sampled during active COVID-19.

This chain uses TRBV27 with TRBJ1-1; 7 bases fit TRBD1. CDR3 size: 15 residues. The V gene's germline CDR1 is MNHEY and CDR2 SMNVEV (reference sequence). V was pared by 6 bases and J by 1 base, with 8 bases of the junction left unmatched. The CDR3 here is CASSPLQGKNTEAFF. In nucleotides, the CDR3 is TGTGCCAGCAGCCCTCTACAGGGGAAGAACACTGAAGCTTTCTTT.

V usage is TRBV5-1 and J usage is TRBJ2-7; 7 bases match TRBD2. The CDR3 has 16 amino acids. With 2 bases clipped from V and 5 bases from J, the junction kept 13 bases outside the gene matches. Germline V gives CDR1 SGHRS, CDR2 YFSETQ. The CDR3 is CASSFGIGRADDEQYF. DNA of the CDR3: TGCGCCAGCAGCTTCGGGATAGGGAGGGCTGACGACGAGCAGTACTTC.

The gene calls are TRBV29-1 and TRBJ2-1; 8 bases fit TRBD1. The CDR3 spans 15 residues. The V gene end was trimmed by 0 bases and the J gene end by 7 bases; junction bases not matched to a gene: 8. The germline CDR1 and CDR2 sequences are SQVTM and ANQGSEA. CDR3 sequence reads: CSVEDRYRGWNEQFF. The DNA of the CDR3 is TGCAGCGTTGAAGATCGGTACAGGGGGTGGAATGAGCAGTTCTTC.

The chain is built from TRBV30 and TRBJ2-7; the D is unclear. The CDR3 is 11 residues long. Trimming cost V 2 bases and J 6 bases, with 8 bases left between them. In germline, CDR1 is GTSNPN, CDR2 SVGIG (reference sequence). CDR3 residues: CAWSPGGEQYF. In DNA, the CDR3 is TGTGCCTGGAGTCCGGGTGGCGAGCAGTACTTC.

This rearrangement joins TRBV7-9 to TRBJ2-1; 7 bases match TRBD1. This CDR3 spans 15 amino acids. Germline CDR1 reads SEHNR; CDR2 reads FQNEAQ (reference sequence). The V and J ends lost 4 bases and 8 bases, in that order; junction bases with no gene match: 11. This CDR3 reads CASSYRGADGDEQFF. CDR3 bases: TGTGCCAGCAGCTACAGGGGCGCGGATGGTGATGAGCAGTTCTTC.

This clone was detected many times. The chain is built from TRBV14 and TRBJ1-1; TRBD1 matches 7 bases. Germline CDR1 SGHDN, CDR2 FVKESK. There are 14 residues in the CDR3. With V trimmed by 1 base and J by 12 bases, 11 bases remained unmatched. Written as DNA, the CDR3 is TGTGCCAGCAGCCAAGCCCGGACAGGTCACTTAACTTTCTTT. It encodes CASSQARTGHLTFF.

V is TRBV9 and J is TRBJ1-4, with D tentatively TRBD1 (6 bases). This CDR3 comprises 15 residues. V lost 3 bases to trimming and J lost 7 bases, with 16 bases between them. Germline V CDR1 and CDR2: SGDLS, YYNGEE. The CDR3 bases are TGTGCCAGCAGCGGGATACAGGGATTTGGTGAAAAACTGTTTTTT. This codes for CASSGIQGFGEKLFF.

The chain has TRBV7-8 and TRBJ2-2, with 7 bases lining up with TRBD2. The V gene end was trimmed by 3 bases and the J gene end by 6 bases; junction bases not matched to a gene: 10. The germline V gene encodes CDR1 SGHVS and CDR2 FQNEAQ. This CDR3 spans 16 amino acids. CDR3 DNA: TGTGCCAGCAGCTTTACCGCGGGGGTTGAGGCCGGGGAGCTGTTTTTT. It specifies CASSFTAGVEAGELFF.

This clone appeared a few times. The chain uses TRBV6-5 and TRBJ1-2; weak D call: TRBD1 (5 bases). The CDR3 covers 13 residues. Between the trimmed V and J ends, which lost 2 bases and 10 bases, there was a span of 14 bases. Germline-derived CDR1 and CDR2 are MNHEY and SVGAGI. The CDR3 is CASSYEAGHSYTF. The CDR3 DNA sequence: TGTGCCAGCAGTTACGAGGCAGGACACTCCTACACCTTC.

The V gene is TRBV18, the J gene TRBJ2-1; perhaps TRBD1 as D (6 bases). The CDR3 runs to 17 residues. Between the trimmed V and J ends, which lost 6 bases and 1 base, there was a span of 19 bases. CDR1 and CDR2 from the germline V gene are KGHSH and LQKENI. The CDR3 region is CASSPTGSWVSYNEQFF. CDR3 bases: TGTGCCAGCTCGCCAACAGGGAGTTGGGTTTCCTACAATGAGCAGTTCTTC. The full variable domain, rest sourced from reference TRBV18 and TRBJ2-1, is NAGVMQNPRHLVRRRGQEARLRCSPMKGHSHVYWYRQLPEEGLKFMVYLQKENIIDESGMPKERFSAEFPKEGPSILRIQQVVRGDSAAYFCASSPTGSWVSYNEQFFGPGTRLTVL.

V is TRBV7-9 and J is TRBJ1-1, with D maybe TRBD1 (5 bases). CDR3 length equals 15 residues. Trimming took 5 bases from V and 1 from J, leaving 14 bases between them. CDR1 is SEHNR, CDR2 FQNEAQ, per germline (reference sequence). The DNA of the CDR3 is TGTGCCAGCAGCCCACCCGGGACTCCGAACACTGAAGCTTTCTTT. It encodes CASSPPGTPNTEAFF.

The chain combines TRBV19 with TRBJ1-2; the D gene is possibly TRBD1 (5 bases). This CDR3 region has 15 residues. Germline assignment: CDR1 LNHDA and CDR2 SQIVND (reference sequence). Trimming left V 1 base short and J 1 base short, with 10 bases between. The CDR3 spells CASSIGGRDNYGYTF. The CDR3 DNA reads TGTGCCAGTAGTATAGGCGGCAGGGATAACTATGGCTACACCTTC.

The chain couples TRBV28 to TRBJ1-2, with D maybe TRBD1 (5 bases). Looked up from germline, CDR1 is MDHEN and CDR2 is SYDVKM. CDR3 length: 14 amino acids. V dropped 2 bases and J dropped 5 bases, with 12 bases sitting between them. CDR3 coding DNA: TGTGCCAGCAGTTTAGCGGGGGTTCAGTATGGCTACACCTTC. It codes for CASSLAGVQYGYTF.

The CDR3 DNA follows: TGTGCCAGCAGACCACATGGGGGCTGGGAAAAACTGTTTTTT. It translates to CASRPHGGWEKLFF. The chain combines TRBV6-5 with TRBJ1-4; tentative D call: TRBD1 (6 bases). Germline CDR1 reads MNHEY; CDR2 reads SVGAGI. The V and J ends lost 6 bases and 8 bases respectively, with 16 bases between them. The CDR3 covers 14 residues.

V gene TRBV30 combines with J gene TRBJ1-1; tentative D call: TRBD1 (6 bases). The CDR3 spans 14 residues. V lost 2 bases and J 1 base, leaving 11 bases between the germline ends. CDR1 GTSNPN and CDR2 SVGIG come from the germline V gene (reference sequence). This chain's CDR3 is CAWSPGQQNTEAFF. The CDR3 nucleotides read TGTGCCTGGAGTCCCGGACAGCAGAACACTGAAGCTTTCTTT.

The chain is built from TRBV28 and TRBJ1-2; weak D call: TRBD1 (5 bases). Germline loops: CDR1 MDHEN, CDR2 SYDVKM. There are 18 residues in the CDR3. V gave up 6 bases and J gave up 0 bases, with 23 bases separating them. CDR3 sequence: CASSSFVGNRKANYGYTF. The CDR3 bases are TGTGCCAGCAGCAGTTTTGTGGGTAACAGGAAAGCTAACTATGGCTACACCTTC.

This chain links TRBV6-5 with TRBJ2-1; TRBD2 is a possible D gene (6 bases). Between the trimmed V and J ends, which lost 7 bases and 12 bases, there was a span of 13 bases. Germline V gives CDR1 MNHEY, CDR2 SVGAGI. The CDR3 covers 11 residues. The CDR3 loop is CASTGGLGQFF. CDR3 coding DNA: TGTGCCAGCACCGGAGGGTTGGGGCAGTTCTTC.

The chain is built from TRBV27 and TRBJ1-5; TRBD1 might be the D (6 bases). Germline CDR1 MNHEY, CDR2 SMNVEV (reference sequence). The CDR3 loop spans 13 amino acids. V was shortened by 6 bases and J by 6 bases, with 12 bases between the two germline ends. The CDR3 spells CASSITGTQPQHF. The DNA of the CDR3 is TGTGCCAGCAGCATCACAGGGACTCAGCCCCAGCATTTT.

This clone was detected once. The chain's CDR3 is CASSVLFRRTDTQYF. The CDR3 nucleotides are TGTGCCAGCAGCGTGCTATTTCGCCGCACAGATACGCAGTATTTT. The V and J genes are TRBV9 and TRBJ2-3; no clear D. Trimming took off 2 bases at V and 1 base at J, with 11 bases between the two ends. CDR3 length: 15 residues. CDR1 is SGDLS, CDR2 YYNGEE, per germline.

Here the CDR3 reads CASSAEANTEAFF. DNA for the CDR3: TGCGCCAGCAGCGCAGAGGCGAACACTGAAGCTTTCTTT. V is TRBV5-1 and J is TRBJ1-1, with unresolved D. V was trimmed by 4 bases and J by 1 base, leaving 8 bases between them. The germline gives CDR1 SGHRS, CDR2 YFSETQ. This CDR3 is built from 13 residues.

The count of this clone is one. V is TRBV2 and J is TRBJ1-5; weak D call: TRBD1 (6 bases). From germline, CDR1 is SNHLY and CDR2 FYNNEI. The CDR3 runs 16 residues. V lost 4 bases and J lost 2, with 15 bases in between. This CDR3 is CASSVRQGRGNQPQHF. The CDR3 DNA reads TGTGCCAGCAGTGTTCGTCAGGGGAGGGGCAATCAGCCCCAGCATTTT.

The chain uses TRBV27 and TRBJ2-7; 14 nucleotides agree with TRBD2. Trimming took 6 bases from V and 6 from J; bases not matched to a gene: 4. Germline CDR1 and CDR2: MNHEY and SMNVEV (reference sequence). CDR3 length: 14 amino acids. Written as DNA, the CDR3 is TGTGCCAGCAGGAGACTAGCGGGGGGGGGCGAGCAGTACTTC. As protein: CASRRLAGGGEQYF.

This sequence joins TRBV19 and TRBJ2-1; 9 bases align to TRBD2. The junction had 9 bases not matched to a gene; V was cut back by 5 bases and J by 4 bases. CDR3 length: 16 residues. Per the germline V gene, CDR1 is LNHDA and CDR2 is SQIVND (reference sequence). The CDR3 nucleotides read TGTGCCAGTAGTTCCTCTCTAGCGGGGCTATACAATGAGCAGTTCTTC. Amino acids: CASSSSLAGLYNEQFF.

J is TRBJ2-2 and V is TRBV3-1 (or the pseudogene TRBV3-2), with TRBD1 matching over 7 bases. The CDR3 runs 16 residues. Trimming removed 4 bases from V and 5 bases from J; junction bases left unmatched: 10. The germline CDR1 and CDR2 sequences are LGHDT and YNNKEL (reference sequence). CDR3 in amino acids: CASSPLRDRRTGELFF. The CDR3 nucleotides read TGTGCCAGCAGCCCCCTCCGGGACAGACGTACCGGGGAGCTGTTTTTT.

The chain joins TRBV24-1 to TRBJ2-3; TRBD1 agrees at 8 bases. Germline V gives CDR1 KGHDR, CDR2 SFDVKD. This CDR3 has 16 residues. V lost 3 bases to trimming and J lost 0 bases; unmatched junction nucleotides: 4. CDR3 residues: CATSDPRTGSTDTQYF. In DNA, the CDR3 is TGTGCCACCAGTGATCCCCGGACAGGGAGCACAGATACGCAGTATTTT.

The CDR3 DNA reads TGTGCCAGCAGTTGGGAGCGGGTGGGGGATGAGCAGTTCTTC. This translates into CASSWERVGDEQFF. The gene calls are TRBV28 and TRBJ2-1; TRBD2 might be the D (6 bases). The CDR3 has 14 residues. Germline V gene data show CDR1 as MDHEN and CDR2 as SYDVKM. V lost 4 bases and J lost 8, with 15 bases in between.

The chain uses TRBV5-4 and TRBJ1-3; D possibly corresponds to TRBD1 (6 bases). The germline CDR1 and CDR2 sequences are SGHNT and YYREEE (reference sequence). Trimming pared 0 bases from V and 6 bases from J, leaving 7 bases between. CDR3 size: 13 residues. In nucleotides, the CDR3 is TGTGCCAGCAGCTTGGGGACAGAAAACACCATATATTTT. This gives the protein CASSLGTENTIYF.

The chain recombines TRBV18 with TRBJ1-6; D unresolved. V lost 4 bases, J lost 0 bases, and 10 bases lay in between. The CDR3 runs 16 residues. Per germline, CDR1 KGHSH and CDR2 LQKENI. The CDR3 sequence is CASSLMGASYNSPLHF. In DNA form, the CDR3 reads TGTGCCAGCTCACTCATGGGCGCCTCCTATAATTCACCCCTCCACTTT.